These 29 T cell receptor beta chains came from one sample sequenced in a study of sequential checkpoint blockade in melanoma. Treatment described: randomized to nivolumab then ipilimumab (arm A) or the reverse (arm B). Clones were read by immunoSEQ multiplex PCR, and TCRdb kept only the in-frame ones, dropping some. The sample records fewer than 35,000 clones, approximately 86% being singletons. Sequencing was performed on CD8+ T cells sorted from blood (inferred from file names), taken from a patient given nivolumab and ipilimumab in sequence. The receptors here all came from a human donor with melanoma.

As for this clone: The junction shows a germline mismatch at one end, possibly a read error. This chain connects TRBV7-2 to TRBJ1-1, with D tentatively TRBD1 (6 bases). CDR3 length: 12 amino acids. Looked up from germline, CDR1 is SGHTA and CDR2 is FQGNSA. The CDR3 here is CASRLDRTEAFF. CDR3 DNA: TGTGCCAGCAGATTAGACAGGACCGAAGCTTTCTTT.

The V call is TRBV5-6, the J call TRBJ1-2, with D unclear. V was cut by 1 base and J by 1 base, with 5 bases left in between. In germline, CDR1 is SGHDT, CDR2 YYEEEE. The CDR3 covers 13 residues. CDR3 amino acids: CASSLRVNYGYTF. CDR3 DNA sequence: TGTGCCAGCAGCTTGCGTGTTAACTATGGCTACACCTTC.

This clone was seen at least ten times. The CDR3 sequence: CASSSDRGQTQYF. The CDR3 nucleotides are TGTGCCAGCAGCTCGGACAGGGGGCAGACCCAGTACTTC. The J gene is TRBJ2-5, the V gene TRBV7-8; TRBD1 aligns across 11 bases. The germline V gene encodes CDR1 SGHVS and CDR2 FQNEAQ. The CDR3 is made up of 13 amino acids. Unmatched junction bases numbered 1, after V lost 4 bases and J lost 6 bases. The whole variable domain, filled in from reference TRBV7-8 and TRBJ2-5, reads GAGVSQSPRYKVAKRGQDVALRCDPISGHVSLFWYQQALGQGPEFLTYFQNEAQLDKSGLPSDRFFAERPEGSVSTLKIQRTQQEDSAVYLCASSSDRGQTQYFGPGTRLLVL.

Within the sample, this clone is large. The rearrangement uses TRBV29-1 and TRBJ1-1, with TRBD1 identical over 8 bases. The CDR3 consists of 15 residues. V shed 0 bases, J shed 4 bases, and the junction held 7 bases outside the gene matches. CDR1 and CDR2 (germline): SQVTM, ANQGSEA. CDR3 coding DNA: TGCAGCGTTGAAGACCTGGACAGGGAGAGCACTGAAGCTTTCTTT. Translated: CSVEDLDRESTEAFF.

The chain is built from TRBV28 and TRBJ2-7; TRBD1 matches at 11 bases. The germline V gene has CDR1 MDHEN and CDR2 SYDVKM. Trimming removed 5 bases from V and 1 base from J; junction bases left unmatched: 10. CDR3 length: 17 residues. The CDR3 DNA follows: TGTGCCAGCAGTCTCCCCGGGACAGGGGGAATTTCCTACGAGCAGTACTTC. Its translation is CASSLPGTGGISYEQYF.

The chain recombines TRBV6-6 with TRBJ2-2; a possible D gene is TRBD1 (5 bases). This CDR3 spans 14 amino acids. Between the trimmed V and J ends, which lost 7 bases and 7 bases, there was a span of 16 bases. CDR1 is MNHNY, CDR2 SVGAGI, per germline (reference sequence). CDR3 sequence (DNA): TGTGCCAGCATCCCAGGGCGGTTGGGCGGGGAGCTGTTTTTT. This translates into CASIPGRLGGELFF.

The genes are TRBV27 and TRBJ1-5; 9 bases map to TRBD1. V lost 7 bases and J lost 9; bases outside the gene matches: 10. Germline lookup yields CDR1 MNHEY and CDR2 SMNVEV (reference sequence). The CDR3 extends over 14 amino acids. The CDR3 is CASTSTGGSRPQHF. The CDR3 bases are TGTGCCAGCACCTCGACAGGGGGGAGCAGGCCCCAGCATTTT.

This chain links TRBV2 with TRBJ2-7, with D possibly matching TRBD1 (5 bases). CDR1 and CDR2 from the germline V gene are SNHLY and FYNNEI. The CDR3 sequence is 13 residues long. V gave up 7 bases and J gave up 5 bases, with 15 bases separating them. CDR3 amino acids: CASTSPWGHEQYF. DNA of the CDR3: TGTGCCAGCACTTCCCCATGGGGCCACGAGCAGTACTTC.

This chain joins TRBV10-1 and TRBJ2-7, with a weak D call TRBD2 (6 bases). The CDR3 length is 10 residues. V was pared by 8 bases and J by 6 bases, with 8 bases between. CDR1 is WNHNN, CDR2 SYGVQD, per germline (reference sequence). The CDR3 sequence is CASGDFEQYF. As DNA, the CDR3 is TGCGCCAGCGGGGACTTCGAGCAGTACTTC.

This clone has only one observation. This sequence joins TRBV13 and TRBJ2-7; TRBD2 matches at 11 bases. This CDR3 has 15 amino acids. The V and J ends lost 5 bases and 7 bases, in that order; junction bases with no gene match: 10. CDR1 PRHDT and CDR2 FYEKMQ come from the germline V gene (reference sequence). The CDR3 reads CASSLLAGGVGEQYF. The CDR3 DNA follows: TGTGCCAGCAGCCTCTTAGCGGGGGGGGTAGGTGAGCAGTACTTC.

In its sample, this clone is medium-sized. DNA for the CDR3: TGTGCCAGCAGCCAAGGACTAGCGGGAGCGATCTACAATGAGCAGTTCTTC. Protein: CASSQGLAGAIYNEQFF. The chain couples TRBV14 to TRBJ2-1; 12 bases line up with TRBD2. V was clipped by 1 base and J by 3 bases; unmatched bases: 4. CDR1 is SGHDN, CDR2 FVKESK, per germline. CDR3 size: 17 residues. Supplemented by reference TRBV14 and TRBJ2-1, the full variable domain reads EAGVTQFPSHSVIEKGQTVTLRCDPISGHDNLYWYRRVMGKEIKFLLHFVKESKQDESGMPNNRFLAERTGGTYSTLKVQPAELEDSGVYFCASSQGLAGAIYNEQFFGPGTRLTVL.

The chain couples TRBV20-1 to TRBJ2-7; D is uncertain. The CDR3 is 11 residues long. Trimming shortened V by 3 bases and J by 3 bases, and 6 bases separated the two germline ends. The V gene's germline CDR1 is DFQATT and CDR2 SNEGSKA (reference sequence). CDR3 region: CSARVSYEQYF. DNA of the CDR3: TGCAGTGCTAGGGTTAGCTACGAGCAGTACTTC.

The chain carries TRBV19 and TRBJ2-1, with a tentative D call TRBD2 (5 bases). This CDR3 region has 15 residues. Deletions cut 6 bases from V and 0 bases from J, with 12 bases between. Germline assignment: CDR1 LNHDA and CDR2 SQIVND (reference sequence). CDR3 nucleotide sequence: TGTGCCAGTAGCGCGAGCGGTTACTCCTACAATGAGCAGTTCTTC. This translates into CASSASGYSYNEQFF.

The genes are TRBV29-1 and TRBJ2-3; the D gene is possibly TRBD1 (5 bases). The length of the CDR3 is 18 residues. Trimming shortened V by 0 bases and J by 3 bases, and 22 bases separated the two germline ends. CDR1 and CDR2 (germline): SQVTM, ANQGSEA. In nucleotides, the CDR3 is TGCAGCGTTGAAGACCTAGACCTTCTGGCAGGGCGGACAGATACGCAGTATTTT. The encoded protein is CSVEDLDLLAGRTDTQYF.

The rearrangement uses TRBV28 and TRBJ2-5, with TRBD1 matching over 11 bases. The CDR3 consists of 15 residues. Trimming cost V 5 bases and J 5 bases; bases outside gene matches: 7. Germline V lookup: CDR1 MDHEN, CDR2 SYDVKM. CDR3 region: CASSPGQGARETQYF. DNA for the CDR3: TGTGCCAGCAGTCCCGGACAGGGGGCGCGGGAGACCCAGTACTTC.

The chain joins TRBV5-1 to TRBJ1-3; TRBD1 matches 8 bases. V lost 3 bases and J lost 2; bases outside the gene matches: 4. Germline values: CDR1 SGHRS, CDR2 YFSETQ. The CDR3 spans 15 residues. The CDR3 DNA follows: TGCGCCAGCAGCTCACAGGGGGTTGCTGGAAACACCATATATTTT. Amino acids: CASSSQGVAGNTIYF.

The V and J genes are TRBV9 and TRBJ2-2; 8 bases are shared with TRBD2. V lost 6 bases and J lost 4; bases outside the gene matches: 5. From germline, CDR1 is SGDLS and CDR2 YYNGEE. The CDR3 length is 14 residues. CDR3 protein: CASNSGESTGELFF. CDR3 nucleotides: TGTGCCAGCAATAGCGGGGAGAGCACCGGGGAGCTGTTTTTT. The whole variable domain, remainder taken from reference TRBV9 and TRBJ2-2, is DSGVTQTPKHLITATGQRVTLRCSPRSGDLSVYWYQQSLDQGLQFLIQYYNGEERAKGNILERFSAQQFPDLHSELNLSSLELGDSALYFCASNSGESTGELFFGEGSRLTVL.

V gene TRBV7-9 combines with J gene TRBJ2-5, with TRBD1 matching 9 bases. The DNA end is more similar to TRBJ2-7, so the J call may be wrong. CDR3 size: 15 residues. CDR1 is SEHNR and CDR2 is FQNEAQ in the germline V gene (reference sequence). In DNA, the CDR3 is TGTGCCAGCAGCTTAGAACAGGGGGCCAACTACGAGCAGTACTTC. Residues: CASSLEQGANYEQYF.

The chain recombines TRBV6-5 with TRBJ2-2; D unresolved. Germline CDR1 reads MNHEY; CDR2 reads SVGAGI. Trimming cost V 4 bases and J 5 bases, with 2 bases left between them. This CDR3 has 11 amino acids. CDR3 DNA: TGTGCCAGCAGTTCGACCGGGGAGCTGTTTTTT. Protein: CASSSTGELFF.

This clone appeared a few times. This chain links TRBV18 with TRBJ1-3, with D perhaps matching TRBD1 (5 bases). The CDR3 has 16 amino acids. V was cut by 8 bases and J by 1 base, with 18 bases left in between. CDR1 KGHSH and CDR2 LQKENI come from the germline V gene. CDR3 in amino acids: CASHPSLGVSGNTIYF. CDR3 bases: TGTGCCAGCCACCCCTCATTAGGGGTATCTGGAAACACCATATATTTT.

The chain joins TRBV27 to TRBJ2-3; 8 nucleotides line up with TRBD2. Germline CDR1 is MNHEY and CDR2 is SMNVEV (reference sequence). Unmatched junction bases numbered 3, after V lost 3 bases and J lost 4 bases. There are 14 residues in the CDR3. CDR3 residues: CASSFGGAADTQYF. CDR3 coding DNA: TGTGCCAGCAGTTTCGGGGGGGCCGCAGATACGCAGTATTTT.

The V gene is TRBV5-4, the J gene TRBJ2-3; D is ambiguous. The germline V gene encodes CDR1 SGHNT and CDR2 YYREEE (reference sequence). V was clipped by 1 base and J by 0 bases, with 12 bases between them. This CDR3 has 16 residues. CDR3 coding DNA: TGTGCCAGCAGCTTGTTCCCGGCGACTAGCACAGATACGCAGTATTTT. Its translation: CASSLFPATSTDTQYF.

The V gene is TRBV11-2, the J gene TRBJ2-7; no firm D call. The germline V gene has CDR1 SGHAT and CDR2 FQNNGV. V shed 5 bases and J shed 1 base, with 15 bases lying between them. The CDR3 contains 15 residues. CDR3 in DNA: TGTGCCAGCAGCCCAGACACAATTCCATCCTACGAGCAGTACTTC. The encoded protein is CASSPDTIPSYEQYF. Variable domain in full (rest from reference TRBV11-2 and TRBJ2-7): EAGVAQSPRYKIIEKRQSVAFWCNPISGHATLYWYQQILGQGPKLLIQFQNNGVVDDSQLPKDRFSAERLKGVDSTLKIQPAKLEDSAVYLCASSPDTIPSYEQYFGPGTRLTVT.

Remarks on this clone: The junction does not match germline at one end; this may be a read error. The chain employs TRBV28 and TRBJ2-1; the D gene is possibly TRBD2 (5 bases). CDR3 length: 20 residues. Germline CDR1 reads MDHEN; CDR2 reads SYDVKM. CDR3 nucleotides: TGTGCCTGCAGTTTAACTCGGACTCGCCACCTCAGAAGATTCCACAATGAGCAGTTCTTC. This encodes CACSLTRTRHLRRFHNEQFF.

The genes are TRBV14 and TRBJ2-7; 12 bases are shared with TRBD2. CDR1 and CDR2 (germline): SGHDN, FVKESK. The CDR3 is made up of 16 amino acids. V lost 1 base, J lost 3 bases, and 4 bases stayed unmatched. DNA for the CDR3: TGTGCCAGCAGCCAAGGACTAGCGGGGGCGAACTACGAGCAGTACTTC. It yields the protein CASSQGLAGANYEQYF.

This clone occurred once. V gene TRBV27 combines with J gene TRBJ2-1; 7 bases match TRBD1. Per the germline V gene, CDR1 is MNHEY and CDR2 is SMNVEV (reference sequence). This CDR3 region has 16 residues. With 2 bases clipped from V and 4 bases from J, the junction kept 8 bases outside the gene matches. The CDR3 DNA reads TGTGCCAGCAGTTTAAGCCTCACGGGACAGTACAATGAGCAGTTCTTC. This codes for CASSLSLTGQYNEQFF.

This clone showed up just a few times. This chain links TRBV4-2 with TRBJ2-7, with 14 bases lining up with TRBD2. The germline CDR1 and CDR2 sequences are LGHNA and YNFKEQ. V was clipped by 3 bases and J by 0 bases; unmatched bases: 4. This CDR3 spans 17 amino acids. The CDR3 is CASSHPGLAGGSYEQYF. CDR3 DNA sequence: TGTGCCAGCAGCCACCCTGGACTAGCGGGGGGCTCCTACGAGCAGTACTTC.

This chain links TRBV5-6 with TRBJ2-1, with D perhaps matching TRBD1 (5 bases). V lost 3 bases and J 8 bases, leaving 9 bases between the germline ends. This CDR3 contains 12 residues. From germline, CDR1 is SGHDT and CDR2 YYEEEE. DNA of the CDR3: TGTGCCAGCAGCTATCCAGGGTATGAGCAGTTCTTC. Its protein is CASSYPGYEQFF.

The J gene is TRBJ1-5, the V gene TRBV27; maybe TRBD1 (6 bases). This CDR3 comprises 16 residues. CDR1 and CDR2 (germline): MNHEY, SMNVEV (reference sequence). Trimming took off 5 bases at V and 4 bases at J, with 18 bases between the two ends. CDR3 nucleotide sequence: TGTGCCAGCAGTGCCGGGAACAGGGTAAGGAATCAGCCCCAGCATTTT. Translating gives CASSAGNRVRNQPQHF.